The 17 T cell receptor beta chains in this list originate from one sample, sequenced in a study of T cell responses to AZD1222 COVID-19 vaccine. Using immunoSEQ multiplex PCR, the repertoire was profiled, and TCRdb retains in-frame clones only, with some absent. In the table there are tens of thousands of clones, 80% of which are singletons. This specimen was peripheral blood, taken on day 0 of AZD1222 vaccination. The receptors originated from an adult in good health.

V usage is TRBV2 and J usage is TRBJ2-5, with D maybe TRBD2 (5 bases). The V and J ends lost 0 bases and 3 bases respectively, with 11 bases between them. CDR3 length: 15 residues. Per the germline V gene, CDR1 is SNHLY and CDR2 is FYNNEI. CDR3 residues: CASSEAAFGEETQYF. The CDR3 nucleotides read TGTGCCAGCAGTGAAGCTGCGTTCGGGGAAGAGACCCAGTACTTC.

The chain is built from TRBV2 and TRBJ1-4; possibly TRBD1 for D (5 bases). The germline V gene encodes CDR1 SNHLY and CDR2 FYNNEI. V lost 8 bases and J 7 bases, leaving 14 bases between the germline ends. The CDR3 covers 13 residues. Written as DNA, the CDR3 is TGTGCCAGCTGTGGGGCATTTGGTGAAAAACTGTTTTTT. It codes for CASCGAFGEKLFF. Together with reference TRBV2 and TRBJ1-4, the CDR3 gives the full variable domain: EPEVTQTPSHQVTQMGQEVILRCVPISNHLYFYWYRQILGQKVEFLVSFYNNEISEKSEIFDDQFSVERPDGSNFTLKIRSTKLEDSAMYFCASCGAFGEKLFFGSGTQLSVL.

CDR3 region: CASSLGASGRNHEQFF. As DNA, the CDR3 is TGTGCCAGCAGCTTAGGGGCTAGCGGGAGAAACCATGAGCAGTTCTTC. The chain joins TRBV7-6 to TRBJ2-1; the match to TRBD2 covers 10 bases. The V and J ends lost 1 base and 8 bases, in that order; junction bases with no gene match: 8. Germline values: CDR1 SGHVS, CDR2 FNYEAQ. The length of the CDR3 is 16 residues.

The rearrangement joins TRBV6-2 or TRBV6-3 to TRBJ2-7; no firm D call. V was cut by 6 bases and J by 4 bases, with 7 bases left in between. There are 11 residues in the CDR3. CDR1 and CDR2 from the germline V gene are MNHEY and SVGEGT. DNA of the CDR3: TGTGCCAGCAGCGGATTTTACGAGCAGTACTTC. It codes for CASSGFYEQYF.

This clone was counted ten times or more. The chain is built from TRBV11-2 and TRBJ2-7, with TRBD1 identical over 9 bases. Germline V lookup: CDR1 SGHAT, CDR2 FQNNGV. Trimming took 0 bases from V and 9 from J; bases not matched to a gene: 12. The CDR3 length is 16 residues. CDR3 protein: CASSLDLTGGQRVQYF. The DNA for the CDR3 is TGTGCCAGCAGCTTAGATTTGACAGGGGGACAGCGAGTGCAGTACTTC.

The rearrangement joins TRBV29-1 to TRBJ2-1; unclear D gene. Germline CDR1 SQVTM, CDR2 ANQGSEA. With 4 bases removed from V and 5 bases from J, the gap between germline ends came to 18 bases. There are 15 residues in the CDR3. The CDR3 nucleotides are TGCAGCGTTGGTGGCCCCCAGTCGGCGAACAATGAGCAGTTCTTC. Amino acids: CSVGGPQSANNEQFF.

This chain uses TRBV7-2 with TRBJ1-2; D not certain. This CDR3 has 12 residues. V shed 5 bases and J shed 8 bases, with 12 bases lying between them. Germline loops: CDR1 SGHTA, CDR2 FQGNSA. In nucleotides, the CDR3 is TGTGCCAGCAGCCCCCCGGGCCCCGGCTACACCTTC. Translating gives CASSPPGPGYTF.

CDR3: CAWSVRETQYF. The CDR3 DNA follows: TGTGCCTGGAGTGTACGGGAGACCCAGTACTTC. This chain connects TRBV30 to TRBJ2-5; D is unclear. The length of the CDR3 is 11 residues. Trimming pared 0 bases from V and 5 bases from J, leaving 4 bases between. CDR1 and CDR2 (germline): GTSNPN, SVGIG (reference sequence).

The V gene is TRBV6-5, the J gene TRBJ2-3, with D perhaps matching TRBD1 or TRBD2 (5 bases each). This CDR3 spans 14 amino acids. Trimming left V 5 bases short and J 2 bases short, with 11 bases between. Per germline, CDR1 MNHEY and CDR2 SVGAGI. CDR3 bases: TGTGCCAGCAGTCTCGGGGCAGCCACAGATACGCAGTATTTT. Protein sequence: CASSLGAATDTQYF.

The rearrangement uses TRBV19 and TRBJ2-3; D is ambiguous. The germline V gene has CDR1 LNHDA and CDR2 SQIVND (reference sequence). V was pared by 5 bases and J by 4 bases, with 7 bases between. The CDR3 covers 12 residues. The DNA for the CDR3 is TGTGCCAGTAGTTCCCGGGCAGATACGCAGTATTTT. Encoded protein: CASSSRADTQYF.

V usage is TRBV30 and J usage is TRBJ2-2; no reliable D call. CDR3 length equals 12 residues. Germline loops: CDR1 GTSNPN, CDR2 SVGIG (reference sequence). The V and J ends lost 1 base and 5 bases respectively, with 5 bases between them. The CDR3 protein is CAWSERTGELFF. The CDR3 region has the DNA TGTGCCTGGAGTGAGAGGACCGGGGAGCTGTTTTTT.

The CDR3 is CASSLRQGIRQETQYF. The DNA of the CDR3 is TGTGCCAGCAGCTTGCGGCAGGGCATCCGCCAAGAGACCCAGTACTTC. The chain has TRBV5-4 and TRBJ2-5, with D maybe TRBD1 (5 bases). This CDR3 has 16 residues. V was shortened by 1 base and J by 1 base, with 14 bases between the two germline ends. From germline, CDR1 is SGHNT and CDR2 YYREEE (reference sequence).

The rearrangement uses TRBV7-2 and TRBJ2-5; D might be TRBD2 (6 bases). This CDR3 is built from 13 residues. Trimming took off 6 bases at V and 3 bases at J, with 11 bases between the two ends. Per the germline V gene, CDR1 is SGHTA and CDR2 is FQGNSA. Here the CDR3 reads CASRPREKETQYF. CDR3 DNA: TGTGCCAGCAGGCCCCGGGAGAAAGAGACCCAGTACTTC.

The rearrangement joins TRBV11-2 to TRBJ2-7; TRBD2 might be the D (6 bases). Trimming shortened V by 5 bases and J by 5 bases, and 22 bases separated the two germline ends. The CDR3 has 16 residues. CDR1 is SGHAT, CDR2 FQNNGV, per germline. The CDR3 DNA follows: TGTGCCAGCAGCCCGGTGAGGAGGACTAAGAAGAACGAGCAGTACTTC. This encodes CASSPVRRTKKNEQYF.

This sequence joins TRBV2 and TRBJ2-5, with no clear D. The CDR3 loop spans 16 amino acids. V was clipped by 3 bases and J by 5 bases, with 19 bases between them. Germline CDR1 reads SNHLY; CDR2 reads FYNNEI. CDR3 loop: CASSDFTFSSGETQYF. CDR3 DNA sequence: TGTGCCAGCAGTGATTTTACCTTCTCATCCGGCGAGACCCAGTACTTC.

This chain joins TRBV27 and TRBJ1-2; no firm D call. CDR1 and CDR2 from the germline V gene are MNHEY and SMNVEV (reference sequence). Trimming left V 4 bases short and J 7 bases short, with 16 bases between. The CDR3 length is 14 residues. CDR3: CASSSTLSVAGYTF. In DNA form, the CDR3 reads TGTGCCAGCAGTTCCACGTTGAGTGTGGCTGGCTACACCTTC.

The chain employs TRBV3-1 (or the pseudogene TRBV3-2) and TRBJ2-7, with D perhaps TRBD1 or TRBD2 (5 bases each). Germline V gives CDR1 LGHDT, CDR2 YNNKEL (reference sequence). The CDR3 is 18 residues long. V gave up 3 bases and J gave up 3 bases, with 24 bases separating them. CDR3 region: CASSQTYSGQGIGYEQYF. The CDR3 nucleotides read TGTGCCAGCAGCCAGACCTATTCGGGGCAGGGAATCGGCTACGAGCAGTACTTC.